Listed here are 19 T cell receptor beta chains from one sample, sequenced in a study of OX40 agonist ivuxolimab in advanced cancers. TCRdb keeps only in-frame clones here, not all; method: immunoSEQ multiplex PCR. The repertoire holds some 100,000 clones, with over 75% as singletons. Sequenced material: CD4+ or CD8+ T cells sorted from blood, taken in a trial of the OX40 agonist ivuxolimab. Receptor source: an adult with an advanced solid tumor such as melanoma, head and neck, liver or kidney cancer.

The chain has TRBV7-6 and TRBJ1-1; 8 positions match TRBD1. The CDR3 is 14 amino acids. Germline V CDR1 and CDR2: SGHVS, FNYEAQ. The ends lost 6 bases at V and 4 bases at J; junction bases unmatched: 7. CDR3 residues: CASRRQGRSTEAFF. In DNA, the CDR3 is TGTGCCAGCAGACGACAGGGGAGAAGCACTGAAGCTTTCTTT.

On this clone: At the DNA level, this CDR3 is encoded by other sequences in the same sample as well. CDR3 DNA: TGTGCCAGCTCACCAAAGGAGACCCAGTACTTC. Translated: CASSPKETQYF. The chain joins TRBV18 to TRBJ2-5; D call uncertain. This CDR3 has 11 residues. Between the trimmed V and J ends, which lost 2 bases and 5 bases, there was a span of 3 bases. The germline V gene encodes CDR1 KGHSH and CDR2 LQKENI.

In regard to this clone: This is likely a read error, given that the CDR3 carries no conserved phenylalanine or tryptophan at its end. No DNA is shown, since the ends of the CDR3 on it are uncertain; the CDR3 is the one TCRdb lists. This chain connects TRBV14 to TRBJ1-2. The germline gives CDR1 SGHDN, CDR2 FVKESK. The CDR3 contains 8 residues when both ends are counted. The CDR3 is CASSRGRD.

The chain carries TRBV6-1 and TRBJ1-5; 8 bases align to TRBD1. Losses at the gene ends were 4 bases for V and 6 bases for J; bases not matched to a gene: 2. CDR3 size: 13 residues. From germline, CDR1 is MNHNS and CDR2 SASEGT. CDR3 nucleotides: TGTGCCAGCAGTGGGGACAGGCCTCAGCCCCAGCATTTT. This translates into CASSGDRPQPQHF.

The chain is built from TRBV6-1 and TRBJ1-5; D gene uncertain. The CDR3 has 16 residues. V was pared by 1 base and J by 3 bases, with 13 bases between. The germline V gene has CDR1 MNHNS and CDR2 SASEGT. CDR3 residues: CASSEGWGLVNQPQHF. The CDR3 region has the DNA TGTGCCAGCAGTGAAGGCTGGGGTTTGGTCAATCAGCCCCAGCATTTT.

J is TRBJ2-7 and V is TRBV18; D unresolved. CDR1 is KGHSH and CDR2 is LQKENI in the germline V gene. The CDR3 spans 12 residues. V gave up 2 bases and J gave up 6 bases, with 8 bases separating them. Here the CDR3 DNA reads TGTGCCAGCTCACCATCGGGTACCGAGCAGTACTTC. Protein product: CASSPSGTEQYF.

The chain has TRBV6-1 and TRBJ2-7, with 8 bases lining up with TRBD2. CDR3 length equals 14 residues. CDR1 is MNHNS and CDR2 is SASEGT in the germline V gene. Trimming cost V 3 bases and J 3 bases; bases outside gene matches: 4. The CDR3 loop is CASSDQAGDYEQYF. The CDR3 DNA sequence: TGTGCCAGCAGTGACCAAGCGGGGGACTACGAGCAGTACTTC.

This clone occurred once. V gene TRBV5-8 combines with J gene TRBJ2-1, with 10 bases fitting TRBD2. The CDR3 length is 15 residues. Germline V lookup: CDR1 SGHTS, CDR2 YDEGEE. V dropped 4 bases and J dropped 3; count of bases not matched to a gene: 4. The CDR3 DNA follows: TGTGCCAGCAGCCAGGGACTAGCGAGCTACAATGAGCAGTTCTTC. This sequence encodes CASSQGLASYNEQFF.

The CDR3 coding sequence is TGTGCCAGCAACAGACAGGGTCCTGGAAACACCATATATTTT. Translation gives CASNRQGPGNTIYF. The chain recombines TRBV6-1 with TRBJ1-3, with 7 bases identical to TRBD1. CDR3 length equals 14 residues. With 7 bases clipped from V and 2 bases from J, the junction kept 5 bases outside the gene matches. Germline CDR1 and CDR2: MNHNS and SASEGT.

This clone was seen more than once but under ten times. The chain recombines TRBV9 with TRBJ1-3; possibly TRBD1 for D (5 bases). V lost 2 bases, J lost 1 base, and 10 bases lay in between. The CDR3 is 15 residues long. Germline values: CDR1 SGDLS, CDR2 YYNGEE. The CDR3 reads CASSVRGGSGNTIYF. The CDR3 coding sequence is TGTGCCAGCAGCGTGAGGGGTGGATCTGGAAACACCATATATTTT.

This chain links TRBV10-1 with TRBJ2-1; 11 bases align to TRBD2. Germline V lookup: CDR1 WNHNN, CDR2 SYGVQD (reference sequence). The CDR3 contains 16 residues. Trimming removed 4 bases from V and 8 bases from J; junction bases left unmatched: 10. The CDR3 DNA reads TGCGCCAGCAGTGGAAGATCTAGCGGGAGGTTGGATGAGCAGTTCTTC. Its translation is CASSGRSSGRLDEQFF.

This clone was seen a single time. The CDR3 protein is CASSEGFKRFF. CDR3 nucleotide sequence: TGTGCCAGCAGTGAGGGGTTCAAACGGTTCTTC. The chain employs TRBV2 and TRBJ2-1; unclear D gene. Trimming removed 3 bases at V and 15 bases at J, with 12 bases between. In germline, CDR1 is SNHLY, CDR2 FYNNEI. CDR3 length equals 11 residues.

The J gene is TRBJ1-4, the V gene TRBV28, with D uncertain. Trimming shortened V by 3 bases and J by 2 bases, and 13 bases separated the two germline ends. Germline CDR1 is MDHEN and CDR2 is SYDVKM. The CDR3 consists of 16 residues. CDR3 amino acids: CASSLTPAATNEKLFF. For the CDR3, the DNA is TGTGCCAGCAGTTTGACCCCGGCGGCGACTAATGAAAAACTGTTTTTT.

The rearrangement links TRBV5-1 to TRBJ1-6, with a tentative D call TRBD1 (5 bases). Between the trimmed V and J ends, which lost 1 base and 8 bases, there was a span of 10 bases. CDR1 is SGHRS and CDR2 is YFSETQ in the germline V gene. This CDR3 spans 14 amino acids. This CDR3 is CASSLRREDSPLHF. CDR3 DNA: TGCGCCAGCAGCTTGCGCAGGGAGGATTCACCCCTCCACTTT.

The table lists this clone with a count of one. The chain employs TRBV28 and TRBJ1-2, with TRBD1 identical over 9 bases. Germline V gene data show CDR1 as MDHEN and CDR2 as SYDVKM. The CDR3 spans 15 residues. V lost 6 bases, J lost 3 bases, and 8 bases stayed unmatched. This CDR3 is CASRTPTGGYYGYTF. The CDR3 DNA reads TGTGCCAGCAGGACTCCGACAGGGGGATACTATGGCTACACCTTC.

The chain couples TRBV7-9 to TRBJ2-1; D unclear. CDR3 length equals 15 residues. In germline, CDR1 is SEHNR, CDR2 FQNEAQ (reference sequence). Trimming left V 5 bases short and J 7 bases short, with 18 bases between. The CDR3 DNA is TGTGCCAGCAGCCTACCGAGAAGGATGGGGAATGAGCAGTTCTTC. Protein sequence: CASSLPRRMGNEQFF.

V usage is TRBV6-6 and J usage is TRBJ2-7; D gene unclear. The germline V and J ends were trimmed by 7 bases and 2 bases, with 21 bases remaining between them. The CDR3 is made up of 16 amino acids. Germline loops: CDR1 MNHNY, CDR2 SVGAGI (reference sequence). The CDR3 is CASTTSLAAKTYEQYF. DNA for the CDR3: TGTGCCAGCACCACGTCCTTGGCAGCCAAAACCTACGAGCAGTACTTC.

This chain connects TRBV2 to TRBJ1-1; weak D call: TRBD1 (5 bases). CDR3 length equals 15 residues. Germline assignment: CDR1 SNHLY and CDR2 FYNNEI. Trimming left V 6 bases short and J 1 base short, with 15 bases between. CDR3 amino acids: CASSKLGGWNTEAFF. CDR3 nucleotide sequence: TGTGCCAGCAGCAAACTGGGGGGTTGGAACACTGAAGCTTTCTTT.

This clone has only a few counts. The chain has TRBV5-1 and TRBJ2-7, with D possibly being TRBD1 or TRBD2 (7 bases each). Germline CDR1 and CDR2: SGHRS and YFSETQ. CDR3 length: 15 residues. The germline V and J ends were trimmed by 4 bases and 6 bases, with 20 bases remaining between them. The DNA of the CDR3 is TGCGCCAGCAGCCCGTGGGGGCAGGGGGAGGGCGAGCAGTACTTC. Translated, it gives CASSPWGQGEGEQYF.